Below, one T cell receptor (beta chain) is given with its context. The table came from immunoSEQ multiplex PCR; TCRdb's copy has only in-frame clones and leaves some out. The top ten hold 1.5% to 2% of the sample, which has approximately 210,000 clones, about 90% seen once. This specimen belongs to a study of control samples from healthy donors and cancer patients. The germline V gene has CDR1 SGHNT and CDR2 YYREEE (reference sequence). This CDR3 has 13 residues. V was clipped by 0 bases and J by 6 bases, with 8 bases between them. Sequenced material: blood. This sequence originates from a man aged 25 to 40 in good health. V is TRBV5-4 and J is TRBJ2-3, with D unresolved. The CDR3 is CASSLGFFDTQYF. In nucleotides, the CDR3 is TGTGCCAGCAGCTTGGGTTTTTTTGATACGCAGTATTTT.